The entry below describes one T cell receptor (beta chain). Its antigen is unidentified. This table comes from immunoSEQ multiplex PCR, and its TCRdb copy is limited to in-frame clones, with some not included. The table records 90,000 to 150,000 clones, about 88% of them present only once. The V end lost 2 bases, the J end lost 2 bases, and 3 bases lay between the germline ends. Germline assignment: CDR1 SGHDT and CDR2 YYEEEE. The CDR3 runs 12 residues. The data originate from a study of T cell responses to AZD1222 COVID-19 vaccine. Background on the study: Investigators merged groups given second doses at roughly 4 or roughly 12 weeks. Notes on the study in general: Spike-specific TCR breadth and depth were elevated following two AZD1222 doses.

The chain is built from TRBV5-6 and TRBJ2-3; D is unresolved. The sample in question was peripheral blood, obtained on day 0 of AZD1222 vaccination. The TCR was taken from an adult in good health. CDR3 protein: CASSLATDTQYF. The CDR3, as DNA: TGTGCCAGCAGCTTAGCCACAGATACGCAGTATTTT.